The clone carrying this TCR beta chain was counted a single time. The data belong to a study of blood T cell repertoires in COVID-19. On the study more broadly: The United States, Italy and Spain provided the acute and convalescent COVID-19 samples. The cDNA or gDNA used as material had been derived from T cells, B-cell-depleted T cells, or PBMCs.

Germline CDR1 MNHNY, CDR2 SVGAGI (reference sequence). The CDR3 spans 12 residues. The germline V and J ends were trimmed by 2 bases and 9 bases, with 8 bases remaining between them. Original analysis: Estimates of nucleated cell counts were drawn from the amplification of reference gene primers. Generated by immunoSEQ multiplex PCR, the TCRdb table keeps only in-frame clones and is missing some. For V, J and clone size, that table is used; D and trimming come from the DNA. Here the sample spans 250,000 or so clones, around nine tenths being singletons. The receptor's source is a man between 35 and 55 years old with active or convalescent COVID-19. The sequenced sample consisted of peripheral blood. V is TRBV6-6 and J is TRBJ2-1; D possibly corresponds to TRBD1 (6 bases). The CDR3 spells CASSYRGIEQFF. The CDR3 DNA reads TGTGCCAGCAGTTACAGGGGGATTGAGCAGTTCTTC.